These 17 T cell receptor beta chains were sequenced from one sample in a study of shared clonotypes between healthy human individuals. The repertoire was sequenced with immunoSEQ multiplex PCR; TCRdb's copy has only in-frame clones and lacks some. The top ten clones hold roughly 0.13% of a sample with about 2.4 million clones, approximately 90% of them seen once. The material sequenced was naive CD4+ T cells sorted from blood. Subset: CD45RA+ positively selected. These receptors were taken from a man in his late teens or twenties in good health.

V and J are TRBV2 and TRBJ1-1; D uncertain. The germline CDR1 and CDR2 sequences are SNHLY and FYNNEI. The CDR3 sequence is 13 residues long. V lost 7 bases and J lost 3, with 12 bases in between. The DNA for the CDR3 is TGTGCCAGCATCGGCGACGGTCACACTGAAGCTTTCTTT. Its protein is CASIGDGHTEAFF.

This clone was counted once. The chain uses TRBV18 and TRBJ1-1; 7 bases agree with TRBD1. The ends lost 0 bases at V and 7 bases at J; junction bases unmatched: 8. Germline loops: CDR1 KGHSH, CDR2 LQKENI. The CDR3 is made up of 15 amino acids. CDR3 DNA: TGTGCCAGCTCACCACCCTCAGGGGGGCAGGTTGAAGCTTTCTTT. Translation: CASSPPSGGQVEAFF. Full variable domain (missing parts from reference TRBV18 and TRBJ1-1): NAGVMQNPRHLVRRRGQEARLRCSPMKGHSHVYWYRQLPEEGLKFMVYLQKENIIDESGMPKERFSAEFPKEGPSILRIQQVVRGDSAAYFCASSPPSGGQVEAFFGQGTRLTVV.

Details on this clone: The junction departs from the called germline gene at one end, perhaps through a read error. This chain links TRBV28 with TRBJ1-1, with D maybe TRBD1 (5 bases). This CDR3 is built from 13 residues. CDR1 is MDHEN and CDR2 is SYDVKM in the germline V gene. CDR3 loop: CASSLGPGPKMVF. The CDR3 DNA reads TGTGCCAGCAGTTTAGGGCCGGGGCCAAAGATGGTCTTT.

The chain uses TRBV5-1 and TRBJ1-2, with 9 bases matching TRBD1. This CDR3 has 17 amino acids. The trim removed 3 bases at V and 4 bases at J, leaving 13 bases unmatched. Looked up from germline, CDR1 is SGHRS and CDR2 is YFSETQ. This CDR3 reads CASSSQGALTGGYGYTF. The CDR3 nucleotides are TGCGCCAGCAGCTCACAGGGGGCGTTAACTGGGGGCTATGGCTACACCTTC.

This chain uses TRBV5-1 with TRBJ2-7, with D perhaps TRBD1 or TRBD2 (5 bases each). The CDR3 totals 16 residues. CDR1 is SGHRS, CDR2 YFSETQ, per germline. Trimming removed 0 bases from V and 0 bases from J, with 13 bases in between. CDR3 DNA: TGCGCCAGCAGCTTGGCAGGGACGAAGGTCTCCTACGAGCAGTACTTC. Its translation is CASSLAGTKVSYEQYF. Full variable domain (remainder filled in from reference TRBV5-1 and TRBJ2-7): KAGVTQTPRYLIKTRGQQVTLSCSPISGHRSVSWYQQTPGQGLQFLFEYFSETQRNKGNFPGRFSGRQFSNSRSEMNVSTLELGDSALYLCASSLAGTKVSYEQYFGPGTRLTVT.

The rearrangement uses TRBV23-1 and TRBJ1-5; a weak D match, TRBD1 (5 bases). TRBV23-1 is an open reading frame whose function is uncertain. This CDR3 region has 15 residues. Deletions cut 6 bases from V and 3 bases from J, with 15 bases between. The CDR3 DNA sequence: TGCGCCAGCAGGGACCCCGGGACGGCCAATCAGCCCCAGCATTTT. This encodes CASRDPGTANQPQHF.

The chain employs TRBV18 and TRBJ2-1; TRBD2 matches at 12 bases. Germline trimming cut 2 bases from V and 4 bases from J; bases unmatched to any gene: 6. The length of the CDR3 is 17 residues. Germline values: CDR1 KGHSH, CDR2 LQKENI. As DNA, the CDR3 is TGTGCCAGCTCACCAGTCTTAACTAGCGGGGGGTACAATGAGCAGTTCTTC. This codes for CASSPVLTSGGYNEQFF. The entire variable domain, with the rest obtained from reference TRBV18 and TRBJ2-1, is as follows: NAGVMQNPRHLVRRRGQEARLRCSPMKGHSHVYWYRQLPEEGLKFMVYLQKENIIDESGMPKERFSAEFPKEGPSILRIQQVVRGDSAAYFCASSPVLTSGGYNEQFFGPGTRLTVL.

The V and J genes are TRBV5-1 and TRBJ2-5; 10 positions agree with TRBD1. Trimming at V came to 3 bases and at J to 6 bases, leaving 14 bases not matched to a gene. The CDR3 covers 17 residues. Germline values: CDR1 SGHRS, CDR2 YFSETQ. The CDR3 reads CASSSPLERQGAKTQYF. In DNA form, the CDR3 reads TGCGCCAGCAGCTCCCCTCTTGAGAGACAGGGGGCAAAGACCCAGTACTTC.

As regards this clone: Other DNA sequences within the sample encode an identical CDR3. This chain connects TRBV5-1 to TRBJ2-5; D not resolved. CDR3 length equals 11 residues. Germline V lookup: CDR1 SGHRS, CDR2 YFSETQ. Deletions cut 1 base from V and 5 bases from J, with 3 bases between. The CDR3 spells CASSLRETQYF. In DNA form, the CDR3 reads TGCGCCAGCAGCTTGCGCGAGACCCAGTACTTC.

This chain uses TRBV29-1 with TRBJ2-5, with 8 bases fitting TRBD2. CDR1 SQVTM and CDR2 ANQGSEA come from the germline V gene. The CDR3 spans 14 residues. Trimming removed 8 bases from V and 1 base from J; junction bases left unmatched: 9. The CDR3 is CSSSGTRGQETQYF. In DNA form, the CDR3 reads TGCAGCTCCTCCGGGACTAGAGGCCAAGAGACCCAGTACTTC.

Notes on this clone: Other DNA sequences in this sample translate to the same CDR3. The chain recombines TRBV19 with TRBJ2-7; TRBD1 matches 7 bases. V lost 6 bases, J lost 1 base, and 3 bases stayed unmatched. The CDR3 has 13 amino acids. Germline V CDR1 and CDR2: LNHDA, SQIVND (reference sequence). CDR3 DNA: TGTGCCAGTAGGGAACAGGGGTCCTACGAGCAGTACTTC. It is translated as CASREQGSYEQYF.

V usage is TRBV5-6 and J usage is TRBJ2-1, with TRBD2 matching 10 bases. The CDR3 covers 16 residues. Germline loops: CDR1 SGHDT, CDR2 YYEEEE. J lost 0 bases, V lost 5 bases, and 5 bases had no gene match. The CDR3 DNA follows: TGTGCCAGCAGTTCCTCTAGCGGGAGCTCCTACAATGAGCAGTTCTTC. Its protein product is CASSSSSGSSYNEQFF.

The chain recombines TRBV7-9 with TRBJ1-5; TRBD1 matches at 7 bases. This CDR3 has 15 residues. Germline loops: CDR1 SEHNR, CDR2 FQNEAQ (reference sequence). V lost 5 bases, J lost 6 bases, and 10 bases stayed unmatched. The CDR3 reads CASSPLTGTGQPQHF. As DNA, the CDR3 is TGTGCCAGCAGCCCCCTGACAGGGACGGGTCAGCCCCAGCATTTT.

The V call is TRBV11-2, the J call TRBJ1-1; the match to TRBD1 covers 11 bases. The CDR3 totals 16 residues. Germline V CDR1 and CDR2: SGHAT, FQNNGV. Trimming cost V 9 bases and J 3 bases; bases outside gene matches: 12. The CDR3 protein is CASHGQGALVDTEAFF. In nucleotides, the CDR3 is TGTGCCAGTCATGGACAGGGGGCTTTGGTTGACACTGAAGCTTTCTTT.

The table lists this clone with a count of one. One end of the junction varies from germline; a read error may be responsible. DNA of the CDR3: TGTGCTAGCAGCTTAAAACGGGCGGGGGAGCTGTTTTTT. It is translated as CASSLKRAGELFF. The rearrangement joins TRBV7-7 to TRBJ2-2, with D uncertain. The CDR3 has 13 residues. In germline, CDR1 is SSHAT, CDR2 FNYEAQ (reference sequence).

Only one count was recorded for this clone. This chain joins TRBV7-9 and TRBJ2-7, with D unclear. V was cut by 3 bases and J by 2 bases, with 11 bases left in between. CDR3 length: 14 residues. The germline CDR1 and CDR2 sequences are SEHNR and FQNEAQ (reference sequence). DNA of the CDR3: TGTGCCAGCAGCTTCGTTGGCCGGACCTACGAGCAGTACTTC. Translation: CASSFVGRTYEQYF.

CDR3 coding DNA: TGTGCCAGCAGTTACTCGACCCCTGGGGCCAACGTCCTGACTTTC. This gives the protein CASSYSTPGANVLTF. V is TRBV6-5 and J is TRBJ2-6; no clear D gene. V was cut by 0 bases and J by 2 bases, with 5 bases left in between. CDR1 and CDR2 from the germline V gene are MNHEY and SVGAGI. This CDR3 is 15 amino acids long.